The clone carrying this TCR beta chain came up a few times. The antigen is unknown. This entry belongs to a study of cytomegalovirus exposure and HLA in healthy donors. With 60 Vbeta and 13 Jbeta primers, the PCR was carried out. Only in-frame clones appear in the TCRdb table, and some are missing; sequencing was by immunoSEQ multiplex PCR. This sample has 100,000 or so clones, with around 15% found just once. The germline V gene has CDR1 MNHEY and CDR2 SVGAGI. This CDR3 is built from 15 residues. V lost 4 bases, J lost 0 bases, and 2 bases stayed unmatched. Study-wide findings and caveats: In an earlier analysis, about 87% or about 30%: the productive usage of most TCR beta V segments.

The rearrangement links TRBV6-5 to TRBJ2-2; 7 nucleotides line up with TRBD2. The sequenced material came from PBMCs. This clonotype was obtained from a female donor in good health and CMV-seronegative. CDR3 protein: CASSLAGANTGELFF. Written as DNA, the CDR3 is TGTGCCAGCAGTTTGGCGGGGGCGAACACCGGGGAGCTGTTTTTT.